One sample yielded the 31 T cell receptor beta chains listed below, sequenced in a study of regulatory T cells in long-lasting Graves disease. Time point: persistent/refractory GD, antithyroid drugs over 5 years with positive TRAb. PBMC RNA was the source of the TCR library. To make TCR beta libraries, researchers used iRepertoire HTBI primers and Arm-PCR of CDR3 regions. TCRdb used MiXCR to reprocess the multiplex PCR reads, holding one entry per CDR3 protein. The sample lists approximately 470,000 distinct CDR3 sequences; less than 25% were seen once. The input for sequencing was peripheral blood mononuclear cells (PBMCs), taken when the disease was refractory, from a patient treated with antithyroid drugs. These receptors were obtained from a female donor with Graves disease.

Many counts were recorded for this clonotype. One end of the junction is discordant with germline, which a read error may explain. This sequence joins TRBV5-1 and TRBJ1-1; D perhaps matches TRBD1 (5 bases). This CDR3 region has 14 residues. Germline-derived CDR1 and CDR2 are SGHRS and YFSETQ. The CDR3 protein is CASSLEAGGTEAFF. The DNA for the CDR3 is TGTGCCAGCAGCTTAGAGGCGGGGGGCACTGAAGCTTTCTTT.

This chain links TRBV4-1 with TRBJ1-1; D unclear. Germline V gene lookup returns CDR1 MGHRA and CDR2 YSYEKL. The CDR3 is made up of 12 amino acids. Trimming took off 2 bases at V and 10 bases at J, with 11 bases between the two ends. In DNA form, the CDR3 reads TGCGCCAGCAGCCAACCGGAGGGTTTAGCTTTCTTT. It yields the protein CASSQPEGLAFF.

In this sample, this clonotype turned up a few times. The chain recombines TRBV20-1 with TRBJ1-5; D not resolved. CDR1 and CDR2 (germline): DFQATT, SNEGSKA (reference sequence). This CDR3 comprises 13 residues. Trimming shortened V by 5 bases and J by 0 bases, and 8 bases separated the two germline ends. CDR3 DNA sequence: TGCAGTGCTGGCGAAGATAGCAATCAGCCCCAGCATTTT. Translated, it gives CSAGEDSNQPQHF.

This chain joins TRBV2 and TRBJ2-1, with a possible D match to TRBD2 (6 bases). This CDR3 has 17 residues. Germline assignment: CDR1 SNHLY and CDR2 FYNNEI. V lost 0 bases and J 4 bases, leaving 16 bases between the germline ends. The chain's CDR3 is CASSEARWGRGYNEQFF. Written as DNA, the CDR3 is TGTGCCAGCAGTGAAGCGCGATGGGGCCGGGGGTACAATGAGCAGTTCTTC.

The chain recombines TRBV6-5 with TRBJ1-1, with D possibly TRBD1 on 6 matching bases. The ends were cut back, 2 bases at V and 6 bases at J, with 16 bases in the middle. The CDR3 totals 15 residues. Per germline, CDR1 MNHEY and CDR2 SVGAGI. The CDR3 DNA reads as TGTGCCAGCAGTTACCGGTCTTCGGGGGCATCTGAAGCTTTCTTT. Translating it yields CASSYRSSGASEAFF.

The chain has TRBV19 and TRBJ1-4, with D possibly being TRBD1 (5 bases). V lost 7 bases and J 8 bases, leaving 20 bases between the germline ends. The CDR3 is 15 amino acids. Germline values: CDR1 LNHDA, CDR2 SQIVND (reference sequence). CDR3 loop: CASTSPDSRGEKLFF. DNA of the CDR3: TGTGCCAGTACCAGTCCTGACAGTCGCGGGGAAAAACTGTTTTTT.

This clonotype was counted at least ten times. The CDR3 sequence is CASSHLTTNEKLFF. The CDR3 bases are TGTGCCAGCAGCCACCTTACAACTAATGAAAAACTGTTTTTT. The J gene is TRBJ1-4, the V gene TRBV3-1; D is undetermined. CDR1 is LGHDT and CDR2 is YNNKEL in the germline V gene (reference sequence). This CDR3 is 14 amino acids long. Trimming took 3 bases from V and 0 from J, leaving 5 bases between them.

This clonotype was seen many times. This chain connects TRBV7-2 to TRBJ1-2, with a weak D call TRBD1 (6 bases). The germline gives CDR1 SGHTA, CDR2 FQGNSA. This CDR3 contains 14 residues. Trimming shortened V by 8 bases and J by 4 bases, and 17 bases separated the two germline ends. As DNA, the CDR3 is TGTGCCAGCCAACCTGTGGGGGCCCGCTATGGCTACACCTTC. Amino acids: CASQPVGARYGYTF.

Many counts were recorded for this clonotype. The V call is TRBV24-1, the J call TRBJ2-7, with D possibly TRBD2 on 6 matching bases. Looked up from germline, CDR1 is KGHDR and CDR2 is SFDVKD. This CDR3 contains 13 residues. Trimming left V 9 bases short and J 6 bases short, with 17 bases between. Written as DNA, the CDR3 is TGTGCCACCGCCGGGTCTAGCGAAGGCGAGCAGTACTTC. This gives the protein CATAGSSEGEQYF.

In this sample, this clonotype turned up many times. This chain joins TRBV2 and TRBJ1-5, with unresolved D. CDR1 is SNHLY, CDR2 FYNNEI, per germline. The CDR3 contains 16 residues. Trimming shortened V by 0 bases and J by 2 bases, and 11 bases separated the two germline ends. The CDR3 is CASSEARLAGNQPQHF. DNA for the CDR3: TGTGCCAGCAGTGAAGCGCGATTGGCGGGCAATCAGCCCCAGCATTTT. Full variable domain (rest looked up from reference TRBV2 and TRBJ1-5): EPEVTQTPSHQVTQMGQEVILRCVPISNHLYFYWYRQILGQKVEFLVSFYNNEISEKSEIFDDQFSVERPDGSNFTLKIRSTKLEDSAMYFCASSEARLAGNQPQHFGDGTRLSIL.

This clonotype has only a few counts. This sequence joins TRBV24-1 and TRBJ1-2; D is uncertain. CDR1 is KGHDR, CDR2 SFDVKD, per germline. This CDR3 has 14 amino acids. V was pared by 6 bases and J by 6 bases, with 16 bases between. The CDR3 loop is CATSPTNVWDGYTF. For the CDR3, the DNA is TGTGCCACCAGTCCGACTAATGTTTGGGATGGCTACACCTTC.

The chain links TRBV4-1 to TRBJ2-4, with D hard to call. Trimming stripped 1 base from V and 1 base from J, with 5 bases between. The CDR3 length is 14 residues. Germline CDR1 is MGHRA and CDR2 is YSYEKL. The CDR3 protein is CASSQGAAKNIQYF. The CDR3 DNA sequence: TGCGCCAGCAGCCAAGGGGCGGCCAAAAACATTCAGTACTTC.

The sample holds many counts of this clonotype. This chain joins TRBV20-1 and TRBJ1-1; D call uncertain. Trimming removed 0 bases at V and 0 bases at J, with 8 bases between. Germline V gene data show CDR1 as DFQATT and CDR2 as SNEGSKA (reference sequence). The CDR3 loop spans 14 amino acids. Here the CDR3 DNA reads TGCAGTGCTAGAGATCCGGGCATGAACACTGAAGCTTTCTTT. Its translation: CSARDPGMNTEAFF.

The chain's CDR3 is CASTDAGSGNTIYF. In DNA, the CDR3 is TGTGCCAGCACCGACGCTGGGTCCGGAAACACCATATATTTT. The rearrangement joins TRBV11-2 to TRBJ1-3; D gene ambiguous. This CDR3 is 14 amino acids long. The V and J ends lost 7 bases and 4 bases respectively, with 14 bases between them. The germline CDR1 and CDR2 sequences are SGHAT and FQNNGV.

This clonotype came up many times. The CDR3 loop reads CSARGRAEETQYF. The CDR3 coding sequence is TGCAGTGCTAGAGGGAGGGCCGAAGAGACCCAGTACTTC. The chain is built from TRBV20-1 and TRBJ2-5, with a tentative D call TRBD2 (6 bases). Trimming removed 1 base at V and 3 bases at J, with 9 bases between. CDR3 length equals 13 residues. CDR1 and CDR2 (germline): DFQATT, SNEGSKA (reference sequence).

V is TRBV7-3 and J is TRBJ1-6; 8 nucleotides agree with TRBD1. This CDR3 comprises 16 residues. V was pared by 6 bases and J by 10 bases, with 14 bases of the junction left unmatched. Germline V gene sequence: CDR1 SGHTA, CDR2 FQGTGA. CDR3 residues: CASRLRVGTGGSPLHF. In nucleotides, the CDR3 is TGTGCCAGCAGGTTACGCGTAGGCACAGGGGGATCACCCCTCCACTTT.

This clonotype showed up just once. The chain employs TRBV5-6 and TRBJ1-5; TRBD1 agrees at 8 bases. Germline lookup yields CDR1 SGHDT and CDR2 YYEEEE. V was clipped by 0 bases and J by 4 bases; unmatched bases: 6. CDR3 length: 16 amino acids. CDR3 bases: TGTGCCAGCAGCTTGGCCCGGCAGGGGGCGAATCAGCCCCAGCATTTT. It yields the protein CASSLARQGANQPQHF.

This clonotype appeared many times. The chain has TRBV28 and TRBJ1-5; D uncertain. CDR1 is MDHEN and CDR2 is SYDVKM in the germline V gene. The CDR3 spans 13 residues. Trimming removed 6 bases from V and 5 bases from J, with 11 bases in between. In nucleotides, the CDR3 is TGTGCCAGCAGCCTTCCGGAATATCAGCCCCAGCATTTT. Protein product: CASSLPEYQPQHF.

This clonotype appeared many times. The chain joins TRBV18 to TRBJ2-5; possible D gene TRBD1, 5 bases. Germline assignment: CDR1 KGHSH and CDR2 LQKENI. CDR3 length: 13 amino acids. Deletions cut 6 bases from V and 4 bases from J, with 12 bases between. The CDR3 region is CASSPGRAETQYF. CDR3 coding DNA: TGTGCCAGCTCTCCGGGCAGGGCAGAGACCCAGTACTTC. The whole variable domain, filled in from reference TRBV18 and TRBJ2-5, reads NAGVMQNPRHLVRRRGQEARLRCSPMKGHSHVYWYRQLPEEGLKFMVYLQKENIIDESGMPKERFSAEFPKEGPSILRIQQVVRGDSAAYFCASSPGRAETQYFGPGTRLLVL.

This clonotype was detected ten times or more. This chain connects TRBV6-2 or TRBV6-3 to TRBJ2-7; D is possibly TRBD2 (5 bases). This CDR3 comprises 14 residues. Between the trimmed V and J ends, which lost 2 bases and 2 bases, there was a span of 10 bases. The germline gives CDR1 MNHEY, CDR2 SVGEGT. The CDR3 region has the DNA TGTGCCAGCAGTTACCCCGACTATACCTACGAGCAGTACTTC. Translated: CASSYPDYTYEQYF.

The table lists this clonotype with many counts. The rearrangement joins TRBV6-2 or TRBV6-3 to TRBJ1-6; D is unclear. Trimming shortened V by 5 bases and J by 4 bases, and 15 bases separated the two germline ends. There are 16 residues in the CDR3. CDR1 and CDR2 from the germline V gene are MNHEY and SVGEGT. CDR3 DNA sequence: TGTGCCAGCAGTGAACAACAAAACCCGTATAATTCACCCCTCCACTTT. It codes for CASSEQQNPYNSPLHF.

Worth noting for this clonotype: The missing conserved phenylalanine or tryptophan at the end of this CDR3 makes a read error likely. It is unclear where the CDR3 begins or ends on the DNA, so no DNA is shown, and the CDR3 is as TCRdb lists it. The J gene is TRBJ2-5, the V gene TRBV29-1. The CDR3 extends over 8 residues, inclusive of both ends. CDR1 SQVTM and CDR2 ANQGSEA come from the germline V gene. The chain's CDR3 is CSVEDLFL.

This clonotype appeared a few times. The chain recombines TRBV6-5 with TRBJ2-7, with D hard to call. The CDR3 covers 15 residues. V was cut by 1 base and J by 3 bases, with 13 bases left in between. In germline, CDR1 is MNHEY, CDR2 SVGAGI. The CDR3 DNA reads TGTGCCAGCAGTTACTTGGGTAGCCTTATCTACGAGCAGTACTTC. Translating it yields CASSYLGSLIYEQYF.

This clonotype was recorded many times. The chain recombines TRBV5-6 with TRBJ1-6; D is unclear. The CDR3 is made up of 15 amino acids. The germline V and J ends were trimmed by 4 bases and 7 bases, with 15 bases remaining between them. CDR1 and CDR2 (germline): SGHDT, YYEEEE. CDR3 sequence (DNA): TGTGCCAGCAGCCGCCGCGTTGTTTCCAATTCACCCCTCCACTTT. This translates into CASSRRVVSNSPLHF.

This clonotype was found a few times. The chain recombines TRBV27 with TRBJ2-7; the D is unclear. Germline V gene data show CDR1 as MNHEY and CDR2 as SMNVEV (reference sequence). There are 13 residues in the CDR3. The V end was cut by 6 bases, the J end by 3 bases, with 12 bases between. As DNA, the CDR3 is TGTGCCAGCAGCTCAACCCAAAACTACGAGCAGTACTTC. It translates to CASSSTQNYEQYF.

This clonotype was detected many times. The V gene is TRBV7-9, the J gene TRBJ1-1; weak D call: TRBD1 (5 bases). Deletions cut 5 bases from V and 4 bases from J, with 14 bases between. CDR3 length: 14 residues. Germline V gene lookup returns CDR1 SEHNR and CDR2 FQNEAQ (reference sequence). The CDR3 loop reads CASSPGTSLTEAFF. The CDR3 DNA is TGTGCCAGCAGCCCCGGGACCTCTCTCACTGAAGCTTTCTTT.

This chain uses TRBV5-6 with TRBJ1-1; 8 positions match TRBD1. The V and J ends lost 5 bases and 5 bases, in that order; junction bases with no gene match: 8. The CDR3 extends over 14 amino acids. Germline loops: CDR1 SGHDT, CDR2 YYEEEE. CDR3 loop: CASRRTGQATEAFF. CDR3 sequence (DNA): TGTGCCAGCAGGCGGACGGGACAGGCAACTGAAGCTTTCTTT. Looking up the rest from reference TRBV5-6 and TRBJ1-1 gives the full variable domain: DAGVTQSPTHLIKTRGQQVTLRCSPKSGHDTVSWYQQALGQGPQFIFQYYEEEERQRGNFPDRFSGHQFPNYSSELNVNALLLGDSALYLCASRRTGQATEAFFGQGTRLTVV.

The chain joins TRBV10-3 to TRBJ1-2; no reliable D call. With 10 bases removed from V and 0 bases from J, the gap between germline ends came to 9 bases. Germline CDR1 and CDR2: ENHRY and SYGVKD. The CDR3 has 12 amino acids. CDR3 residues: CASRLANYGYTF. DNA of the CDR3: TGTGCCAGCAGGTTGGCTAACTATGGCTACACCTTC.

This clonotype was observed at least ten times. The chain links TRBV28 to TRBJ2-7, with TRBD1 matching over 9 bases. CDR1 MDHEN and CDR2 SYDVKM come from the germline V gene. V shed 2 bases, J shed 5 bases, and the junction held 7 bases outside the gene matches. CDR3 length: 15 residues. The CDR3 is CASSLVDRGINEQYF. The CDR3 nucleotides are TGTGCCAGCAGTTTAGTTGACAGGGGGATCAACGAGCAGTACTTC.

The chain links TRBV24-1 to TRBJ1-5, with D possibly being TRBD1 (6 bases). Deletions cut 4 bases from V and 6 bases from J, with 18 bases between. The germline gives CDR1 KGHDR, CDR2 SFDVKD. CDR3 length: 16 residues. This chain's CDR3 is CATSDLYKQGPQPQHF. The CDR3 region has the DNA TGTGCCACCAGTGACCTTTACAAACAGGGCCCTCAGCCCCAGCATTTT.

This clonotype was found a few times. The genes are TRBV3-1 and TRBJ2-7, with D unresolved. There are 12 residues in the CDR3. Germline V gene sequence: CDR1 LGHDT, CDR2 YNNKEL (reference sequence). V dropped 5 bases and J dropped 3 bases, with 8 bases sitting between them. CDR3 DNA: TGTGCCAGCAGCAGAATCTTCTACGAGCAGTACTTC. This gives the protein CASSRIFYEQYF.